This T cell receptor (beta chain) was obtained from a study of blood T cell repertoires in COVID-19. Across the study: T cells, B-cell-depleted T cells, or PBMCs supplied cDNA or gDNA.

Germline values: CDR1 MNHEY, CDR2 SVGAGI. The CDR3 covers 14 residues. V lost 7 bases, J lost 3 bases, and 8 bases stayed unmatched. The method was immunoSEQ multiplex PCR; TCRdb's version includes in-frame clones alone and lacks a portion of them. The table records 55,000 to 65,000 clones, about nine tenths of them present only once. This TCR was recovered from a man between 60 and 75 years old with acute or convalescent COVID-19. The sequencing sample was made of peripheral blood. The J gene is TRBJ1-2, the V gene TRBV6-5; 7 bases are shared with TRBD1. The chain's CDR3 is CASIRQGTYYGYTF. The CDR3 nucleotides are TGTGCCAGCATTCGACAGGGAACCTACTATGGCTACACCTTC.